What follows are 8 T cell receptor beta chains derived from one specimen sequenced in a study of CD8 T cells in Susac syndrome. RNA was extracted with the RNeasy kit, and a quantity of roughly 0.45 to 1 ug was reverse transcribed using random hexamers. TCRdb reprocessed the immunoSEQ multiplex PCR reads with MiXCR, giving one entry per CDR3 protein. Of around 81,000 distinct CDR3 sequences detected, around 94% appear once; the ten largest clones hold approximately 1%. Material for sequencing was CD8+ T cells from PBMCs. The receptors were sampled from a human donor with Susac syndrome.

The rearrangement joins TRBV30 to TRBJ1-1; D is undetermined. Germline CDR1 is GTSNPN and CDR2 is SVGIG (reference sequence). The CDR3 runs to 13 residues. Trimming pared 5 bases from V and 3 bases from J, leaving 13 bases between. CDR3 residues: CAWGSLDYTEAFF. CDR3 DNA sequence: TGTGCCTGGGGTTCGCTAGATTACACTGAAGCTTTCTTT. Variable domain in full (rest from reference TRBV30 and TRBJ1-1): SQTIHQWPATLVQPVGSPLSLECTVEGTSNPNLYWYRQAAGRGLQLLFYSVGIGQISSEVPQNLSASRPQDRQFILSSKKLLLSDSGFYLCAWGSLDYTEAFFGQGTRLTVV.

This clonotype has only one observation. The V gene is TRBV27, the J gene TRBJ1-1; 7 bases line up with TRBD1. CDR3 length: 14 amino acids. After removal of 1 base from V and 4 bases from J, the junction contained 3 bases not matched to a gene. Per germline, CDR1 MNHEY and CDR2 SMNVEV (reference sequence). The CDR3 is CASSLYRGSTEAFF. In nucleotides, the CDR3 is TGTGCCAGCAGTTTATACAGGGGATCCACTGAAGCTTTCTTT.

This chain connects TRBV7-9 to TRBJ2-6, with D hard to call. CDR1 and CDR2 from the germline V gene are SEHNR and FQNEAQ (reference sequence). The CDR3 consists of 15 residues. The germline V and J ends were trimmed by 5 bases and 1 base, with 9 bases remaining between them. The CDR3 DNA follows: TGTGCCAGCAGCCGACTGGGGTCTGGGGCCAACGTCCTGACTTTC. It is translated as CASSRLGSGANVLTF. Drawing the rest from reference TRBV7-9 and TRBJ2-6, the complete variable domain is DTGVSQNPRHKITKRGQNVTFRCDPISEHNRLYWYRQTLGQGPEFLTYFQNEAQLEKSRLLSDRFSAERPKGSFSTLEIQRTEQGDSAMYLCASSRLGSGANVLTFGAGSRLTVL.

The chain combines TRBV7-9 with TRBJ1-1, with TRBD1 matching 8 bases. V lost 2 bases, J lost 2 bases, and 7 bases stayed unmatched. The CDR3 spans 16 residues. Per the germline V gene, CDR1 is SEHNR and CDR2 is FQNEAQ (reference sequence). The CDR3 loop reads CASSLSWGTGNTEAFF. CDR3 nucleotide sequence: TGTGCCAGCAGCTTATCGTGGGGGACAGGAAACACTGAAGCTTTCTTT.

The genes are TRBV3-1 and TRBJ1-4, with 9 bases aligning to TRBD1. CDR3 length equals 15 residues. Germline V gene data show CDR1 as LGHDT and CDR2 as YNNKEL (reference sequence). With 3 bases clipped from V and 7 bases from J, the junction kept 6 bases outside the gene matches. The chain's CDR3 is CASSQAGTGSEKLFF. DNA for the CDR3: TGTGCCAGCAGCCAGGCCGGGACAGGGTCTGAAAAACTGTTTTTT.

The CDR3 protein is CASSSGQGSTEAFF. The CDR3, as DNA: TGTGCCAGCAGCTCCGGACAGGGTAGCACTGAAGCTTTCTTT. This rearrangement joins TRBV5-4 to TRBJ1-1, with 8 bases matching TRBD1. The CDR3 has 14 amino acids. With V trimmed by 3 bases and J by 4 bases, 5 bases remained unmatched. Germline CDR1 reads SGHNT; CDR2 reads YYREEE (reference sequence).

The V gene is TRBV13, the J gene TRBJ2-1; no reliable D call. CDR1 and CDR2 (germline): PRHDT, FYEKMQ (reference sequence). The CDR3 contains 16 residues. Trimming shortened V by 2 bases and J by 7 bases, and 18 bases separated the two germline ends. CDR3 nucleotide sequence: TGTGCCAGCAGCTTAAAGGTGAATTACAATGAGAATGAGCAGTTCTTC. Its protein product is CASSLKVNYNENEQFF.

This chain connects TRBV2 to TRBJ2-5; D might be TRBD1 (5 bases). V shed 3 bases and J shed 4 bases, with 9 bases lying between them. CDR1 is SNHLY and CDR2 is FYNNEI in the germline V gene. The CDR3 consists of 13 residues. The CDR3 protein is CASSDWQGETQYF. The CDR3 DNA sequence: TGTGCCAGCAGTGATTGGCAGGGAGAGACCCAGTACTTC.